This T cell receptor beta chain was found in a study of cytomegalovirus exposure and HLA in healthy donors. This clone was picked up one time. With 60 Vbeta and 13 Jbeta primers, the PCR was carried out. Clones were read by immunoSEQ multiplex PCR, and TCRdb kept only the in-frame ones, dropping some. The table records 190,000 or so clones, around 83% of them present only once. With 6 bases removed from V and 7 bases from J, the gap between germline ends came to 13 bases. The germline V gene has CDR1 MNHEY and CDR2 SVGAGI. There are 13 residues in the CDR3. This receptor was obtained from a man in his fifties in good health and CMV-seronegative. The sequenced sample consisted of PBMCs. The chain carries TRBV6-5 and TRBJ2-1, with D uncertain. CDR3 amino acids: CASSLRVGNEQFF. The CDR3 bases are TGTGCCAGCAGCCTACGGGTCGGAAATGAGCAGTTCTTC.